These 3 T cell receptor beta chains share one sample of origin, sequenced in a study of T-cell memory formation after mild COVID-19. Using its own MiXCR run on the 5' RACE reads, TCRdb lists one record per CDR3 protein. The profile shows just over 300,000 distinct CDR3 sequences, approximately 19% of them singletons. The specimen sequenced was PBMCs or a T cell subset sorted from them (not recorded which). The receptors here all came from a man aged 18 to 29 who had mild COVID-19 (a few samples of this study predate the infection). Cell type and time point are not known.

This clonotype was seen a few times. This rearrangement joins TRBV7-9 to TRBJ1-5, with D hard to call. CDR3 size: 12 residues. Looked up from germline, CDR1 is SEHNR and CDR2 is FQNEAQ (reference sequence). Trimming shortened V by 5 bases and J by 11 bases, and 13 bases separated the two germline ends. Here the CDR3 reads CASSQSVGSQHF. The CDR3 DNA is TGTGCCAGCAGCCAAAGCGTTGGGTCCCAGCATTTT.

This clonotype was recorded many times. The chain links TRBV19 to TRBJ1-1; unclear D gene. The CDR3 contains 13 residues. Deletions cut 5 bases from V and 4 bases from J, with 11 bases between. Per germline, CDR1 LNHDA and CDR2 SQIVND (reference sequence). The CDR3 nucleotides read TGTGCCAGTAGTTACGCAGGAGGCACTGAAGCTTTCTTT. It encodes CASSYAGGTEAFF.

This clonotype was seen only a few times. The CDR3: CASSYSRPILRNTIYF. CDR3 bases: TGTGCCAGCAGTTACTCGCGGCCCATTCTCCGAAACACCATATATTTT. The V gene is TRBV6-5, the J gene TRBJ1-3; D ambiguous. The CDR3 totals 16 residues. Germline-derived CDR1 and CDR2 are MNHEY and SVGAGI. V lost 0 bases and J 5 bases, leaving 14 bases between the germline ends.